The 14 T cell receptor beta chains below all came from one sample that was sequenced in a study of regulatory and conventional T cells in RAG deficiency. TCRdb keeps only in-frame clones here, not all; method: immunoSEQ multiplex PCR. The sample records 6,000 to 7,000 clones, more than 75% being singletons. These data were also reused for a study on regulatory T cells. That investigation notes: The PCR used 52 TRBV and 13 TRBJ primers.

Sequenced: CD8+ T cells sorted from blood. All receptors come from a human donor in good health.

CDR3 amino acids: CASRIHNGVQETQYF. The CDR3 coding sequence is TGTGCCAGCAGGATTCACAACGGGGTCCAAGAGACCCAGTACTTC. V and J are TRBV6-6 and TRBJ2-5; possible D gene TRBD2, 5 bases. The CDR3 runs to 15 residues. V shed 6 bases and J shed 1 base, with 15 bases lying between them. Germline lookup yields CDR1 MNHNY and CDR2 SVGAGI (reference sequence).

V gene TRBV7-2 combines with J gene TRBJ2-1, with 7 bases lining up with TRBD2. With V trimmed by 6 bases and J by 5 bases, 10 bases remained unmatched. Per the germline V gene, CDR1 is SGHTA and CDR2 is FQGNSA. CDR3 length: 15 residues. CDR3 region: CASRAAGSIHNEQFF. The DNA for the CDR3 is TGTGCCAGCAGAGCAGCGGGGTCCATACACAATGAGCAGTTCTTC.

This chain links TRBV4-2 with TRBJ1-1; 10 nucleotides match TRBD1. CDR1 and CDR2 (germline): LGHNA, YNFKEQ. The CDR3 runs 14 residues. V shed 1 base, J shed 6 bases, and the junction held 2 bases outside the gene matches. The CDR3 region is CASSQAGTGAEAFF. The DNA for the CDR3 is TGTGCCAGCAGCCAAGCCGGGACAGGGGCTGAAGCTTTCTTT.

This chain joins TRBV6-5 and TRBJ1-2; weak D call: TRBD1 (6 bases). The V gene's germline CDR1 is MNHEY and CDR2 SVGAGI. The V end lost 6 bases, the J end lost 2 bases, and 10 bases lay between the germline ends. The CDR3 runs to 13 residues. This CDR3 is CASRDTGNYGYTF. DNA for the CDR3: TGTGCCAGCAGGGACACAGGGAACTATGGCTACACCTTC.

The chain carries TRBV29-1 and TRBJ2-1; 7 bases map to TRBD2. This CDR3 region has 12 residues. Trimming at V came to 6 bases and at J to 9 bases, leaving 8 bases not matched to a gene. Germline CDR1 SQVTM, CDR2 ANQGSEA. CDR3 loop: CSVGRESSEQFF. The CDR3 nucleotides are TGCAGCGTAGGGAGGGAGTCCAGTGAGCAGTTCTTC.

V and J are TRBV30 and TRBJ2-1; 7 bases fit TRBD2. Germline CDR1 is GTSNPN and CDR2 is SVGIG (reference sequence). The CDR3 is made up of 17 amino acids. Trimming removed 5 bases from V and 1 base from J; junction bases left unmatched: 14. This chain's CDR3 is CAWEIPGGGPSYNEQFF. DNA for the CDR3: TGTGCCTGGGAAATCCCTGGGGGGGGTCCTTCCTACAATGAGCAGTTCTTC.

This clone was observed once. The chain carries TRBV7-8 and TRBJ2-3; no clear D. The CDR3 has 14 amino acids. CDR1 and CDR2 from the germline V gene are SGHVS and FQNEAQ. Trimming took off 2 bases at V and 1 base at J, with 7 bases between the two ends. The CDR3 DNA is TGTGCCAGCAGCTTATGGGCGGGCACAGATACGCAGTATTTT. This translates into CASSLWAGTDTQYF.

The V and J genes are TRBV18 and TRBJ1-4, with 8 bases lining up with TRBD1. Germline trimming cut 5 bases from V and 0 bases from J; bases unmatched to any gene: 5. The CDR3 extends over 16 amino acids. Germline V gene data show CDR1 as KGHSH and CDR2 as LQKENI. CDR3: CASSTGQGATNEKLFF. CDR3 bases: TGTGCCAGCTCAACCGGACAGGGAGCAACTAATGAAAAACTGTTTTTT. Drawing the rest from reference TRBV18 and TRBJ1-4, the complete variable domain is NAGVMQNPRHLVRRRGQEARLRCSPMKGHSHVYWYRQLPEEGLKFMVYLQKENIIDESGMPKERFSAEFPKEGPSILRIQQVVRGDSAAYFCASSTGQGATNEKLFFGSGTQLSVL.

J is TRBJ2-5 and V is TRBV6-1, with TRBD1 as a possible D gene (5 bases). V was cut by 8 bases and J by 2 bases, with 15 bases left in between. CDR3 size: 14 residues. From germline, CDR1 is MNHNS and CDR2 SASEGT. CDR3 coding DNA: TGTGCCAGCTTCGCAGGGTTTAGGCAAGAGACCCAGTACTTC. This sequence encodes CASFAGFRQETQYF.

This clone was seen only once. The V call is TRBV7-6, the J call TRBJ2-1; TRBD2 matches at 12 bases. V trimming: 1 base; J trimming: 5 bases; junction bases outside the gene matches: 3. Germline V gene lookup returns CDR1 SGHVS and CDR2 FNYEAQ. The CDR3 covers 16 residues. In nucleotides, the CDR3 is TGTGCCAGCAGCTTAGTAGCTAGCGGGGGGGACAATGAGCAGTTCTTC. Translation gives CASSLVASGGDNEQFF.

The chain recombines TRBV11-2 with TRBJ2-3; 10 bases are shared with TRBD2. With V trimmed by 5 bases and J by 4 bases, 6 bases remained unmatched. From germline, CDR1 is SGHAT and CDR2 FQNNGV. The length of the CDR3 is 15 residues. The CDR3 protein is CASSQEAGGPDTQYF. As DNA, the CDR3 is TGTGCCAGCAGCCAAGAAGCGGGGGGGCCAGATACGCAGTATTTT.

The chain couples TRBV11-2 to TRBJ2-5; 7 nucleotides align to TRBD2. The CDR3 has 16 amino acids. The V and J ends lost 0 bases and 5 bases, in that order; junction bases with no gene match: 9. Germline loops: CDR1 SGHAT, CDR2 FQNNGV. DNA for the CDR3: TGTGCCAGCAGCTTAGATCTTTGGGAGGGTGAGGAGACCCAGTACTTC. This sequence encodes CASSLDLWEGEETQYF.

This sequence joins TRBV6-5 and TRBJ1-1; D is unresolved. V lost 7 bases and J 1 base, leaving 10 bases between the germline ends. CDR3 length: 13 amino acids. Looked up from germline, CDR1 is MNHEY and CDR2 is SVGAGI. The CDR3: CASKVNTNTEAFF. CDR3 sequence (DNA): TGTGCCAGCAAAGTGAATACGAACACTGAAGCTTTCTTT.

The chain combines TRBV4-2 with TRBJ1-2; D is unclear. CDR3 length equals 15 residues. The V end was cut by 5 bases, the J end by 1 base, with 14 bases between. CDR1 and CDR2 (germline): LGHNA, YNFKEQ. DNA of the CDR3: TGTGCCAGCAGCTGGCGACACGAAATTAACTATGGCTACACCTTC. Amino acid sequence: CASSWRHEINYGYTF.